The T cell receptor (beta chain) under discussion was sequenced for a study of cytomegalovirus exposure and HLA in healthy donors (dated by TCRdb to about 2017). About the investigation overall: In an earlier analysis of 587 of the donors, 276 Gb of sequence data and about 110 million unique TCR beta sequences from roughly 200 million T cells were reported. Among the roughly 430 genotyped donors, around 81% belonged to the genetic ancestry cluster associated with self-reported Caucasian donors. The study combined high-throughput TCR immunosequencing, statistical association of individual TCRs with disease status, and machine learning to predict cytomegalovirus infection status. About five DR-DQ haplotypes were handled as single units for association and clustering because linkage in the cohort was strong. Across some 400 genotyped donors of the cohort, an average of about 220,000 unique TCR beta nucleotide sequences per donor were sequenced, and roughly 20% of those sequences were non-productive. Rather than drawing on any new phenotypic data, the later analysis identified candidate immune exposures from TCR beta sequences and the way those sequences occurred across donors. HLA typing covered class I and class II loci at four-digit resolution. The number of typed donors differed by locus: roughly 629-630 for A, B, C, DRB1 and DQB1; 500 to 550 for DQA1; fewer than 610 for DPA1; and about 450 for DPB1. All discovery cohort repertoires had been generated on a single sequencing platform. Using immunosequencing, the study profiled T cell repertoires from around 680 subjects and related those repertoires to cytomegalovirus serostatus. A later genetic analysis took genome-wide SNP genotypes for about three fifths of the 666 donors and used that subset as a discovery cohort. Besides the first cohort of approximately 710 subjects, a separate validation cohort made up of about 120 different subjects was used. An earlier analysis of around 580 of the donors used high-throughput TCR beta sequencing to judge whether each TCR beta V gene segment behaved as functional or pseudogenic. Roughly 300 gigabases of sequencing data and approximately 92 million unique TCR sequences made up an early release that covered under 750 HLA-typed donors. The aim of the study was to test whether cataloging public T cell receptors could identify signatures of past pathogen exposure. To study patterns of TCR occurrence, a later analysis re-analyzed previously published TCR beta repertoires from around 700 donors and added high-resolution HLA genotyping. Alongside the repertoire data, information on donor age, sex, ethnicity and CMV serostatus was compiled.

Libraries were constructed by the immunoSEQ multiplex PCR assay. For the multiplex PCR, a mixture combining 60 forward primers for TCR Vbeta segments and 13 reverse primers for TCR Jbeta segments was used. Amplification of the CDR3 region of rearranged TCR beta genes was performed with a multiplex PCR assay on genomic DNA. The amplified TCR beta libraries were sequenced on the Illumina HiSeq System as 87-base-pair reads. The study's own analysis went as follows. Across the roughly 600 repertoires, a later analysis counted some 80 million unique TCR beta chains, roughly 11 million of which were shared by at least two donors. Raw reads were error-corrected and collapsed into unique sequences by a nearest-neighbor algorithm in which closely related sequences were merged to remove PCR and sequencing errors. V, D and J gene segments were assigned by aligning CDR3 sequences to IMGT reference sequences. For a sequence to be retained, a match of at least six nucleotides was required to both a V gene segment and a J gene segment. Rearrangements were called productive when the CDR3 lacked stop codons and stayed in frame with V and J; all others were non-productive. Following IMGT convention, CDR3 was defined as the stretch from the second conserved V-encoded cysteine to the conserved J-encoded phenylalanine. The earlier analysis of fewer than 750 of the donors excluded sequences that lacked an unambiguous match to a single V gene segment. In an earlier analysis of around 600 of the donors, V segments were called functional above 56.7% productive rearrangements and were called segregating when the between-donor standard deviation exceeded 5%. A statistical classification framework was developed to diagnose cytomegalovirus status using the catalog of TCR beta chain sequences. V and J gene assignment, in a later analysis, came from comparing TCR nucleotide sequences with IMGT/GENE-DB human TR gene sequences. A later analysis assigned CDR3 sequences and most-parsimonious VDJ recombination scenarios with the TCRdist pipeline. A later analysis defined each TCR beta chain by its CDR3 amino acid sequence plus V-gene family, and excluded reads lacking a unique V-gene family. In a later analysis, 450 to 600 highly shared, low-generation-probability nucleotide sequences were removed to address suspected cross-contamination and a sequencing artifact. In a later analysis, a clonal expansion index was calculated for each public chain from normalized within-repertoire ranks of inferred template counts. Generation probabilities in a later analysis came from a VDJ recombination model fitted to out-of-frame rearrangements, and those results were checked against IGoR. In a later analysis, hypergeometric tests were used to score TCR-TCR, TCR-HLA and TCR-CMV co-occurrence, with a repertoire-size bias correction applied to TCR pairs. In a later analysis, false discovery rates were estimated by permuting HLA or CMV assignments 20 times. A later analysis grouped co-occurring TCRs with DBSCAN, adding TCRdist sequence similarity when clustering within HLA-allele-positive subsets. Repertoires with fewer than 30,000 or more than 120,000 public chains, plus five repertoires with anomalous nucleotide sharing, were excluded from co-occurrence clustering. TCRdb holds this immuneACCESS table with in-frame rearrangements only. Some clones are missing; in checked studies, unresolved V genes explain under half, and the rest has no known cause. V, J and clone size were drawn from that table, and D and trimming were deduced from the DNA. This sample holds approximately 170,000 clones; about two thirds were observed only once. The ten largest clones take up 3.5% to 5.5% of the sample.

The cohort comprised fewer than 750 healthy bone marrow donors. All cohort members were sampled while nominally healthy, although unrecorded immune exposures were likely present. The donor tested CMV seropositive, placing the donor among the roughly 300 seropositive members of the cohort. A peripheral blood sample was provided by each donor, and peripheral blood mononuclear cells were used for TCR beta sequencing. The Qiagen DNeasy Blood Extraction Kit was used to extract genomic DNA from the blood cell samples. With respect to this clone: Its target antigen remains unknown. No quality values exist for individual bases; no much larger clone is one base distant.

The germline V gene provides CDR1 SGHRS and CDR2 YFSETQ. The cysteine opens and the phenylalanine closes a CDR3 of 14 amino acids. The DNA shown is the 42-base CDR3, in frame from base 1. A distance of 12 bases separates the germline ends of V and J, which lose 3 bases and 2 bases respectively. What the work shows at the level of the full study, not this receptor alone: The sequencing pipeline was judged likely to have produced a cluster of highly shared sequence variants as a technical artifact. The study listed 150 to 200 TCR beta chains as associated with cytomegalovirus. Only TCR beta chains were sequenced in this cohort, and the absence of alpha or paired-chain data limited detectable features. In a later analysis, several top co-occurrence clusters were reported to appear linked to parvovirus B19, influenza, CMV and Epstein-Barr virus. A later genetic analysis reported fewer N-insertions in productive TCRs among donors in an Asian-associated ancestry cluster than the roughly 620-donor mean. In a later analysis, most CMV-associated TCR beta chains were found to appear HLA-restricted, with HLA associations seemingly driven largely by CMV exposure. The 87-base-pair reads could not distinguish some IMGT-functional V segments, including TRBV6-2 and TRBV6-3, so those segments were excluded. Most TCR sequences were seen in very few donors, while some public TCRs were found in many individuals. The classifier was reported to diagnose cytomegalovirus status with high specificity and sensitivity in both the original and validation cohorts. Three of the identified cytomegalovirus-associated TCR beta chains were confirmed in vitro to be specific for cytomegalovirus antigens. The only immune exposure information available for the cohort was CMV serostatus. In a later analysis, HLA-associated TCR beta chains were found to be more clonally expanded and to have lower generation probabilities than equally common non-associated chains. Over 15 rarely observed V segments, including chromosome 9 orphons, were excluded from the earlier analysis of several hundred of the donors because counts were too low. When HLA alleles, especially DR and DQ, strongly co-occurred, TCR associations were difficult to assign to individual alleles. A further reported finding was that TCR beta sequences accurately predicted the HLA-A and HLA-B alleles for most subjects in the first cohort. Because HLA typing was unavailable for some donors at each locus, only the typed subset was used in association tests. The authors suggested that the approach could potentially be extended to other disease states and immunological phenotypes. A later analysis found that TCR association rates varied across HLA loci, with DRB1 alleles showing the most associated TCRs and HLA-C alleles the fewest. In a later genetic analysis, a missense DCLRE1C variant was associated with V-gene and J-gene trimming of TCR beta chains, and the association was replicated in an independent cohort. Correlated functional status among segregating V segments might reflect linkage disequilibrium, but an unknown experimental factor could not be ruled out. Specific HLA alleles were associated with 18,000 or so TCR beta sequences at a false discovery rate of 0.05 in a later analysis. Sequencing depth was assumed to be roughly uniform across donors in the presence/absence analyses, though that assumption may not hold. Broadly in line with IMGT annotations, most TCR beta V segments showed up in productive rearrangements about 90% or about 30% of the time in an earlier analysis of under 700 of the donors.

The sequence derives from a woman aged 18 to 35 in good health and CMV-seropositive. The V gene is TRBV5-1 and the J gene is TRBJ2-7; confidence is insufficient to name the D gene. Input material: PBMCs. The CDR3 in this case is CASSSPQEAYEQYF. The DNA sequence follows: TGCGCCAGCAGCTCCCCCCAGGAAGCCTACGAGCAGTACTTC.